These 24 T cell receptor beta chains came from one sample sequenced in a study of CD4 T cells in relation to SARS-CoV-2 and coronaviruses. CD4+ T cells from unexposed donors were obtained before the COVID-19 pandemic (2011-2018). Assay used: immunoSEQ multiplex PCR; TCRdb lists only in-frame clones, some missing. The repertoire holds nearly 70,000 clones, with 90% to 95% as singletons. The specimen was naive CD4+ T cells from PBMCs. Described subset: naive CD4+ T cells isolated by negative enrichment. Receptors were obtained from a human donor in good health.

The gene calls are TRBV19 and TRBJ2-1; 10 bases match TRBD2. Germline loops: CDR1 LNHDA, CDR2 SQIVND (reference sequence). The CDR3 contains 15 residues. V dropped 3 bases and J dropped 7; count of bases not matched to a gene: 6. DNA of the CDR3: TGTGCCAGTAGTATGGATCTAGCGGGAGTTAATGAGCAGTTCTTC. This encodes CASSMDLAGVNEQFF.

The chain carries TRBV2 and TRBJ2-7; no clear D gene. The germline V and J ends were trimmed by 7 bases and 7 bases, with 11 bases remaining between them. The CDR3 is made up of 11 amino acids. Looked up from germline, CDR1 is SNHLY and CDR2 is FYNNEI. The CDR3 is CASTPIPEQYF. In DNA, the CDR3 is TGTGCCAGCACCCCCATCCCGGAGCAGTACTTC.

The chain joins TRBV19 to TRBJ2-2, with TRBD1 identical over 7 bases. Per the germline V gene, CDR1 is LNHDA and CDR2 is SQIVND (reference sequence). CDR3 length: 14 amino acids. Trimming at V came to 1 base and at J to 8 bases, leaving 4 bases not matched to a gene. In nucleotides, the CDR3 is TGTGCCAGTAGTATAGCACAGGGGATTGGGGAGCTGTTTTTT. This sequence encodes CASSIAQGIGELFF.

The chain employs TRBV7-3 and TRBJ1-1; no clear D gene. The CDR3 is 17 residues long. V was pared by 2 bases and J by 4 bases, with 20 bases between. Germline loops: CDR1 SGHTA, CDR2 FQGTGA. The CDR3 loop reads CASSLWPSGRGITEAFF. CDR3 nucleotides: TGTGCCAGCAGCTTATGGCCCTCCGGACGGGGAATCACTGAAGCTTTCTTT.

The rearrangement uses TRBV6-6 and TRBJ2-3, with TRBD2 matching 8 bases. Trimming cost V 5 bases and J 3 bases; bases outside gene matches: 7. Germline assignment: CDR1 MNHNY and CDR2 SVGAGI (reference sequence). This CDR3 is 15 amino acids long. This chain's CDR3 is CASSNARLATDTQYF. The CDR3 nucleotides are TGTGCCAGCAGTAACGCCCGACTAGCGACAGATACGCAGTATTTT.

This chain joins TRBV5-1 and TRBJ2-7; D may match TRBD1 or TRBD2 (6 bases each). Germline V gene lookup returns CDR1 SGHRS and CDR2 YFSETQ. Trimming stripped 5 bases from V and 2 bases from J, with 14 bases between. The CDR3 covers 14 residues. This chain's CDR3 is CASRGGAGTYEQYF. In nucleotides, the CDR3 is TGCGCCAGCAGGGGGGGCGCCGGTACCTACGAGCAGTACTTC.

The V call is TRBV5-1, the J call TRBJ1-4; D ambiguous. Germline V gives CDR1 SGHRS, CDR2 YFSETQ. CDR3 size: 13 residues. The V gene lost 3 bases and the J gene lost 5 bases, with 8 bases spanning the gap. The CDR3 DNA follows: TGCGCCAGCAGCTCCGCCCAAAATGAAAAACTGTTTTTT. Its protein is CASSSAQNEKLFF.

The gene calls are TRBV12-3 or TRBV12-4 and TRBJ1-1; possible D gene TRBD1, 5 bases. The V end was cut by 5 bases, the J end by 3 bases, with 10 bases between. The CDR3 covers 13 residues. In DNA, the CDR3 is TGTGCCAGCAGTAAACAGGAGGACACTGAAGCTTTCTTT. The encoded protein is CASSKQEDTEAFF.

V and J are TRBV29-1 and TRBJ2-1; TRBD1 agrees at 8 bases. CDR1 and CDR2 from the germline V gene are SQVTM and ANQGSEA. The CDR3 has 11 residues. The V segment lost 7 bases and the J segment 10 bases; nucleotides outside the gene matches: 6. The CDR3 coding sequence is TGCAGCGCAGGACAGGGTCCGGAGCAGTTCTTC. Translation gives CSAGQGPEQFF.

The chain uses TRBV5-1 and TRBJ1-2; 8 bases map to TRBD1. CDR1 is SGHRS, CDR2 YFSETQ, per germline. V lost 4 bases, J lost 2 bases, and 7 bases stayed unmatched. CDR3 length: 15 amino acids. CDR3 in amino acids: CASSKDRGRNYGYTF. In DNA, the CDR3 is TGCGCCAGCAGCAAAGACAGGGGTAGAAACTATGGCTACACCTTC.

CDR3 sequence (DNA): TGTGCCAGCAGCGTTACGGGCTTTAATTCACCCCTCCACTTT. As protein: CASSVTGFNSPLHF. The chain is built from TRBV9 and TRBJ1-6; D is undetermined. The CDR3 runs 14 residues. Germline V gene lookup returns CDR1 SGDLS and CDR2 YYNGEE. V shed 2 bases and J shed 6 bases, with 9 bases lying between them.

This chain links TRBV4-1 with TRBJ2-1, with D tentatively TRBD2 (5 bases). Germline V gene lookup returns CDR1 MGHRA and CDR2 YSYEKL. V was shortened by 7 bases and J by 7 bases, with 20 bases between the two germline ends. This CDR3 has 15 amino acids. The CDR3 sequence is CASTRDGRRLNEQFF. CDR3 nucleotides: TGCGCCAGCACCCGGGATGGGCGGCGTTTGAATGAGCAGTTCTTC.

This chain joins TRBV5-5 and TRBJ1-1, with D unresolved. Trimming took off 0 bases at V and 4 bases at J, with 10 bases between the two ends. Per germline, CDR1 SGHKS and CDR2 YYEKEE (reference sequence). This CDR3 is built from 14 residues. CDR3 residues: CASSLESFRTEAFF. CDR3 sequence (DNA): TGTGCCAGCAGCTTGGAATCTTTCCGCACTGAAGCTTTCTTT.

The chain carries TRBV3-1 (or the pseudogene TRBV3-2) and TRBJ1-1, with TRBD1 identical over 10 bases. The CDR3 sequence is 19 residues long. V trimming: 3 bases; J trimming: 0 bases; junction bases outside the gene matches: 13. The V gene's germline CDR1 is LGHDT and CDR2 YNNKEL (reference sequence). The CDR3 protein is CASSQDRGLGGPMNTEAFF. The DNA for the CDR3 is TGTGCCAGCAGCCAGGACAGGGGGTTGGGTGGGCCCATGAACACTGAAGCTTTCTTT.

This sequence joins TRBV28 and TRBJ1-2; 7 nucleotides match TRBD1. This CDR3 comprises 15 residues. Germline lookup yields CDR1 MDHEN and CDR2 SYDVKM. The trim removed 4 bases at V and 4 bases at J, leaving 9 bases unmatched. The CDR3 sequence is CASSSPSQGSYGYTF. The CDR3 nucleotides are TGTGCCAGCAGTTCTCCCTCACAGGGGTCCTATGGCTACACCTTC.

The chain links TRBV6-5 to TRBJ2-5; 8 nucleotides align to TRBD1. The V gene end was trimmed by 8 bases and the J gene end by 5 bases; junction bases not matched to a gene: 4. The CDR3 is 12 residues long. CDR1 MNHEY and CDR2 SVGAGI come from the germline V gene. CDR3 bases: TGTGCCAGCGGACAGGGTAGGGAGACCCAGTACTTC. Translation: CASGQGRETQYF.

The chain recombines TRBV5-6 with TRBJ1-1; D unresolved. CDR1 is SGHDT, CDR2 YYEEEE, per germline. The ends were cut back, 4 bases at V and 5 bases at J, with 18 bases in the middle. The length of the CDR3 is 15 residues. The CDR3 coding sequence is TGTGCCAGCAGCATACCCTGGGGAGGGAGAACTGAAGCTTTCTTT. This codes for CASSIPWGGRTEAFF. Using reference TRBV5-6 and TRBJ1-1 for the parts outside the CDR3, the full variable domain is DAGVTQSPTHLIKTRGQQVTLRCSPKSGHDTVSWYQQALGQGPQFIFQYYEEEERQRGNFPDRFSGHQFPNYSSELNVNALLLGDSALYLCASSIPWGGRTEAFFGQGTRLTVV.

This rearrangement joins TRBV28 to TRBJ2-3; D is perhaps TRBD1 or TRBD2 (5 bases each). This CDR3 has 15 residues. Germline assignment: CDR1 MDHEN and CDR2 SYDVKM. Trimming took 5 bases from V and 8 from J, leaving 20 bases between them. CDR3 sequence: CASSEKGRRLGTQYF. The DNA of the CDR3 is TGTGCCAGCAGTGAAAAGGGACGGAGGCTCGGTACGCAGTATTTT.

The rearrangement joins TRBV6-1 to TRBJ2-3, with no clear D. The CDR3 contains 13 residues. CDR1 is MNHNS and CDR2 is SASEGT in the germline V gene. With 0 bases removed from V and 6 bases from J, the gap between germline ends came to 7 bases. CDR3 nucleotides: TGTGCCAGCAGTGAAGCCTCCCGGGATACGCAGTATTTT. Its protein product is CASSEASRDTQYF.

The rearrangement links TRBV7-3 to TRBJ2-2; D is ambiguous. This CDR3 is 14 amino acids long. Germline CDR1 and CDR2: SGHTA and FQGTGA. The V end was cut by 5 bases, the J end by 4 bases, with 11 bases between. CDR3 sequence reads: CASSATVVTGELFF. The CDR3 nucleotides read TGTGCCAGCAGCGCGACGGTGGTCACCGGGGAGCTGTTTTTT.

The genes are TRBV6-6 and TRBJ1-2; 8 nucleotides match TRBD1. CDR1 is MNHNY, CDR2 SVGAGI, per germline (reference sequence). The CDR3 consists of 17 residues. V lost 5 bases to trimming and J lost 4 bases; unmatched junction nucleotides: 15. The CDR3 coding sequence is TGTGCCAGCAGTCGAGACAGGGGTCGTCTGACCCTCTATGGCTACACCTTC. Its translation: CASSRDRGRLTLYGYTF.

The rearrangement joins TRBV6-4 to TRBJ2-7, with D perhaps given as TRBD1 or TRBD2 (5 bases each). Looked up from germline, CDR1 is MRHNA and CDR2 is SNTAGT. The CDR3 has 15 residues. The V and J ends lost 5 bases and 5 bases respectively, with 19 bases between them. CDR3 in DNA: TGTGCCAGCAGTTTACTACCGGGGCCTGGGGACGAGCAGTACTTC. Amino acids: CASSLLPGPGDEQYF.

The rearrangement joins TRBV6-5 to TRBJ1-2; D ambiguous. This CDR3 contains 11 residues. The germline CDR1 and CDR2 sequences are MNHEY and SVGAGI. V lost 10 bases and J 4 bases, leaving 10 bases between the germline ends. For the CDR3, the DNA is TGTGCCATAGCCATCATCTATGGCTACACCTTC. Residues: CAIAIIYGYTF.

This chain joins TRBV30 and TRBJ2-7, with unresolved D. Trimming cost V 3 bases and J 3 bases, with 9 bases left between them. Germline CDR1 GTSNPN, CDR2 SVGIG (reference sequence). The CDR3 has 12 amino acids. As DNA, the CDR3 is TGTGCCTGGAGCCCGAACCACTACGAGCAGTACTTC. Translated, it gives CAWSPNHYEQYF.